A single sample gave rise to the 12 T cell receptor beta chains below, sequenced in a study of regulatory T cells in long-lasting Graves disease (dated by TCRdb to the early 2020s). The time point label here, explained by the study, means: persistent/refractory GD, antithyroid drugs over 5 years with positive TRAb. RNA was extracted from PBMCs in TRIzol for both TCR sequencing and RNA sequencing. The method was multiplex PCR. Sequenced using an Illumina HiSeq 4000. CDR3 regions were amplified by Arm-PCR with iRepertoire HTBI primers to construct TCR beta libraries. TCRdb reran the public reads through fastp at Q25 and MiXCR, keeping productive beta chains. CDR3 protein duplicates are merged, each entry listing the most common genes and DNA. The table for this sample lists around 450,000 distinct CDR3 sequences; around a fifth of them were counted only once. Around 7% of the sample comes from the top ten.

The specimen was peripheral blood mononuclear cells (PBMCs), collected when the disease was refractory, from a patient treated with antithyroid drugs. The receptor source for this set is a female donor with Graves disease.

This clonotype occurred many times. CDR3 DNA: TGTGCCAGCAGTTCCGGGACTAGAAGAGAGCAGTACTTC. It is translated as CASSSGTRREQYF. The V gene is TRBV6-5, the J gene TRBJ2-7; TRBD2 matches 8 bases. This CDR3 is built from 13 residues. Per germline, CDR1 MNHEY and CDR2 SVGAGI. V dropped 4 bases and J dropped 7; count of bases not matched to a gene: 6.

This clonotype showed up many times. The CDR3, as DNA: TGCAGTGCTAGCGCTCTTGGATTGACAGGGATAAGGGAGACCCAGTACTTC. Translating gives CSASALGLTGIRETQYF. The chain uses TRBV20-1 and TRBJ2-5; 7 positions agree with TRBD1. Germline V gives CDR1 DFQATT, CDR2 SNEGSKA (reference sequence). This CDR3 comprises 17 residues. V lost 3 bases and J lost 5; bases outside the gene matches: 18.

This clonotype appeared many times. The chain links TRBV28 to TRBJ2-7, with 9 bases fitting TRBD1. V was clipped by 4 bases and J by 3 bases; unmatched bases: 4. Germline values: CDR1 MDHEN, CDR2 SYDVKM. This CDR3 contains 14 residues. CDR3 in DNA: TGTGCCAGCAGTTCCGGGACAGGGATCTACGAGCAGTACTTC. Amino acid sequence: CASSSGTGIYEQYF.

The table lists this clonotype with a few counts. This chain uses TRBV10-3 with TRBJ2-5; D possibly corresponds to TRBD2 (5 bases). Germline lookup yields CDR1 ENHRY and CDR2 SYGVKD. The CDR3 is 15 residues long. The V gene lost 0 bases and the J gene lost 5 bases, with 13 bases spanning the gap. The chain's CDR3 is CAISESVVRGETQYF. The CDR3 nucleotides are TGTGCCATCAGTGAGTCTGTTGTGAGAGGGGAGACCCAGTACTTC.

The rearrangement joins TRBV7-9 to TRBJ2-7, with 7 bases identical to TRBD1. CDR3 length: 16 amino acids. Germline-derived CDR1 and CDR2 are SEHNR and FQNEAQ (reference sequence). V gave up 5 bases and J gave up 0 bases; unmatched junction bases: 10. The CDR3, as DNA: TGTGCCAGCAGCCCCGGACCACAGGGGTTCTCCTACGAGCAGTACTTC. Amino acid sequence: CASSPGPQGFSYEQYF. Variable domain in full (rest from reference TRBV7-9 and TRBJ2-7): DTGVSQNPRHKITKRGQNVTFRCDPISEHNRLYWYRQTLGQGPEFLTYFQNEAQLEKSRLLSDRFSAERPKGSFSTLEIQRTEQGDSAMYLCASSPGPQGFSYEQYFGPGTRLTVT.

V gene TRBV4-1 combines with J gene TRBJ2-2; D gene uncertain. The V end lost 1 base, the J end lost 5 bases, and 8 bases lay between the germline ends. Germline CDR1 MGHRA, CDR2 YSYEKL. The CDR3 has 14 amino acids. CDR3 sequence reads: CASSQGWQTGELFF. Written as DNA, the CDR3 is TGCGCCAGCAGCCAAGGATGGCAAACCGGGGAGCTGTTTTTT.

The chain employs TRBV5-6 and TRBJ2-7; 10 positions agree with TRBD2. CDR3 size: 15 residues. V lost 0 bases, J lost 3 bases, and 3 bases stayed unmatched. Germline assignment: CDR1 SGHDT and CDR2 YYEEEE. The CDR3 here is CASSLGAGGIYEQYF. CDR3 DNA: TGTGCCAGCAGCTTGGGAGCGGGGGGGATCTACGAGCAGTACTTC.

In this sample, this clonotype turned up many times. This sequence joins TRBV28 and TRBJ1-1, with TRBD1 matching 7 bases. V shed 6 bases, J shed 5 bases, and the junction held 6 bases outside the gene matches. Germline CDR1 is MDHEN and CDR2 is SYDVKM. The CDR3 totals 13 residues. The DNA of the CDR3 is TGTGCCAGCAGATCTGACAGGGAGACTGAAGCTTTCTTT. Protein sequence: CASRSDRETEAFF.

This clonotype has ten or more counts. The chain couples TRBV29-1 to TRBJ2-7; 10 positions agree with TRBD1. Germline lookup yields CDR1 SQVTM and CDR2 ANQGSEA. The trim removed 0 bases at V and 2 bases at J, leaving 1 base unmatched. The CDR3 is 14 residues long. CDR3 DNA: TGCAGCGTTGAAGACGGGACAGGGGCCTACGAGCAGTACTTC. It is translated as CSVEDGTGAYEQYF.

In this sample, this clonotype turned up many times. V and J are TRBV2 and TRBJ2-7; the D is unclear. Germline V gives CDR1 SNHLY, CDR2 FYNNEI. This CDR3 has 14 amino acids. Trimming left V 4 bases short and J 0 bases short, with 10 bases between. The CDR3 DNA follows: TGTGCCAGCAGTGTTGGATATAGCTCCTACGAGCAGTACTTC. Translation: CASSVGYSSYEQYF.

There are many counts of this clonotype. In nucleotides, the CDR3 is TGTGCCAGCAGTTTAGGTAGGGACGAGCAGTACTTC. This sequence encodes CASSLGRDEQYF. The chain couples TRBV12-3 or TRBV12-4 to TRBJ2-7; D is ambiguous. Trimming removed 1 base from V and 5 bases from J, with 6 bases in between. The CDR3 is 12 amino acids.

This clonotype was recorded many times. This sequence joins TRBV6-1 and TRBJ2-5; 10 bases align to TRBD1. V lost 4 bases, J lost 5 bases, and 7 bases stayed unmatched. The germline V gene encodes CDR1 MNHNS and CDR2 SASEGT. The CDR3 contains 15 residues. CDR3 in amino acids: CASSARPGQGETQYF. The CDR3 bases are TGTGCCAGCAGTGCCCGCCCGGGACAGGGGGAGACCCAGTACTTC.